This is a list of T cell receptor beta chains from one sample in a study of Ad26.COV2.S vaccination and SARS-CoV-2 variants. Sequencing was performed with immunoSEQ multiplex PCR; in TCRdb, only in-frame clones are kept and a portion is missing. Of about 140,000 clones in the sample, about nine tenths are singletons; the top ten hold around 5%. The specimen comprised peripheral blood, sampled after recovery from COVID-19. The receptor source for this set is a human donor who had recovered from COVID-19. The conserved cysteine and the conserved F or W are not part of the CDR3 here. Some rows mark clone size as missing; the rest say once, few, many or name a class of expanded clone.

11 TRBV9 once ASSVDSTDTQY
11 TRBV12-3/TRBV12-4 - ASSSEGGQPQH
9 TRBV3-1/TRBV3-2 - ASRGQLKAF
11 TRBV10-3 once AIGTGDSYGYT
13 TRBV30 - AWSVKGSGNQPQH
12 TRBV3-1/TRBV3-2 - ASSQGRGLETQY
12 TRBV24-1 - ATSDAGTSEKLF
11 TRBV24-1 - ATSDSSVDTQY
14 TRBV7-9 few ASSPSQGAARYEQY
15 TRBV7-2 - ASSLSPSRSTSGELF
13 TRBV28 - ASSLTYGAANEQF
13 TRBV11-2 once ASSPSPIAGQPQH
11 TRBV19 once ASRSGTRQPQH
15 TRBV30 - AWSVRSRAVALYEQY
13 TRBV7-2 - ASSLQGLGFYEQY
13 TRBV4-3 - ASSQEDRGTDTQY
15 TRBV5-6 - ASSSVNKPGVRTEAF
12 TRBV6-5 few ASSYGSDSYEQY
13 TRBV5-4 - ASTHGLVDGGELF
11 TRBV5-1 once ASSILQGDGYT
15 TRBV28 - ASSFGPPDRDPHEQY
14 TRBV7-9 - ASSPPLAGVYTEAF
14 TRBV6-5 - ASSYSPQGANEKLF
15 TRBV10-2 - ASSDPSELAGLGEQF
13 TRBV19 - ASSILQGSNQPQH
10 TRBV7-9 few ASSLDTGELF
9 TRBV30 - AWRVNSEAF
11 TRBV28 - ASGGRNGHGYT
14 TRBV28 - ATMRGGRTRNTEAF
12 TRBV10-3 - AISDSGVGNEQY
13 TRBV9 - ASSVGIGGTDTQY
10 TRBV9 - ASSVGETEAF
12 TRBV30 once AWSLQASTDTQY